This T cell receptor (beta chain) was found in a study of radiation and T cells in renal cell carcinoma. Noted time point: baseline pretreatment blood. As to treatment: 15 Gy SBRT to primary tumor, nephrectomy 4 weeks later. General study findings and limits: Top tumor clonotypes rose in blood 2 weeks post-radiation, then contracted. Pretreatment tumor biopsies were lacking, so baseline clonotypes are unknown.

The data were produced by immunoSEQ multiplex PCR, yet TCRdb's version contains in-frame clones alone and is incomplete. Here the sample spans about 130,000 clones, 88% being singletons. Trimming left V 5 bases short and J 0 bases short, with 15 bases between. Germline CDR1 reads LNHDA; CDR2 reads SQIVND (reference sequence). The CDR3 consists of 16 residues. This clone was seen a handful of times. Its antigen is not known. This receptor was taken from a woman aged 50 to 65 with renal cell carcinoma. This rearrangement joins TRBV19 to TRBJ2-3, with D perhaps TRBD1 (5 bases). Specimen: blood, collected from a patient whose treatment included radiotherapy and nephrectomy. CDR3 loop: CASSLGLSDSTDTQYF. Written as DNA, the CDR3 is TGTGCCAGTAGTTTGGGGCTGTCAGATAGCACAGATACGCAGTATTTT.